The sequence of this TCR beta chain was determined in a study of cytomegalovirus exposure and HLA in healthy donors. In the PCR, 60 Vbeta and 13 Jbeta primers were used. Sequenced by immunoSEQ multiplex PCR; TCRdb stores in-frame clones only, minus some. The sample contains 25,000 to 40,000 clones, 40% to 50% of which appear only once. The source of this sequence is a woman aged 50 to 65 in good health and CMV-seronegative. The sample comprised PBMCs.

Written as DNA, the CDR3 is TGCGCCAGCAGCTTGGGGGCGGGGGGCAATGAGCAGTTCTTC. Encoded protein: CASSLGAGGNEQFF. The chain has TRBV5-1 and TRBJ2-1, with 8 bases lining up with TRBD2. The CDR3 consists of 14 residues. CDR1 is SGHRS, CDR2 YFSETQ, per germline. J lost 6 bases, V lost 0 bases, and 2 bases had no gene match. The full variable domain, in which reference TRBV5-1 and TRBJ2-1 provide the parts outside the CDR3, is KAGVTQTPRYLIKTRGQQVTLSCSPISGHRSVSWYQQTPGQGLQFLFEYFSETQRNKGNFPGRFSGRQFSNSRSEMNVSTLELGDSALYLCASSLGAGGNEQFFGPGTRLTVL.